This T cell receptor beta chain appears in the sequencing data of a study of T cells in Graves' hyperthyroidism and ophthalmopathy. General study points: Peripheral blood also featured most of the thyroid clonotypes expanded above 0.001. In simple terms, a model built on 13 V-J features told ophthalmopathy apart from stable hyperthyroidism.

Researchers amplified the TCR beta CDR3 regions from RNA transcripts. An initial round of RT-PCR targeting the TCR CDR3 relied on the HTBI primer set. TCRdb independently ran MiXCR on the multiplex PCR reads; one entry per CDR3 protein. In the table there are 500,000 to 550,000 distinct CDR3 sequences, just under 20% of which are singletons. The CDR3 is 13 amino acids. Between the trimmed V and J ends, which lost 5 bases and 3 bases, there was a span of 8 bases. The germline CDR1 and CDR2 sequences are MGHRA and YSYEKL. Of note for this clonotype: The antigen is undetermined.

This receptor was obtained from a middle-aged man with Graves' ophthalmopathy. What was sequenced was blood. The rearrangement joins TRBV4-1 to TRBJ2-1; D uncertain. The CDR3 DNA reads as TGCGCCAGCAGCTTCCAAGGCTACAATGAGCAGTTCTTC. Protein product: CASSFQGYNEQFF.